Each of the 18 T cell receptor beta chains below was sequenced from the same sample in a study of cytomegalovirus exposure and HLA in healthy donors. 13 Jbeta primers and 60 Vbeta primers were used for the PCR. Measured with immunoSEQ multiplex PCR; TCRdb has only the in-frame clones, and not every one. The table shows approximately 82,000 clones, with more than 60% occurring only once. Material for sequencing was PBMCs. Source of these receptors: a middle-aged man in good health and CMV-seronegative.

The chain carries TRBV29-1 and TRBJ1-1, with TRBD1 matching over 9 bases. The CDR3 has 12 residues. CDR1 SQVTM and CDR2 ANQGSEA come from the germline V gene. The CDR3 sequence is CITDRGNTEAFF. As DNA, the CDR3 is TGCATCACGGACAGGGGAAACACTGAAGCTTTCTTT.

In regard to this clone: The junction departs from germline at one end; a sequencing error may be responsible. V gene TRBV7-7 combines with J gene TRBJ2-1; the match to TRBD2 covers 16 bases. Germline V CDR1 and CDR2: SSHAT, FNYEAQ (reference sequence). The CDR3 spans 15 residues. The CDR3 DNA follows: TGTGCTAGCAGCGTAGGGACTAGCGGGGGGGATGAGCAGTTCTTC. Its translation is CASSVGTSGGDEQFF.

This clone was seen more than once but under ten times. The V call is TRBV19, the J call TRBJ2-2; 7 bases fit TRBD1. The germline V gene encodes CDR1 LNHDA and CDR2 SQIVND (reference sequence). This CDR3 region has 14 residues. The junction had 7 bases not matched to a gene; V was cut back by 6 bases and J by 6 bases. CDR3 DNA: TGTGCCAGTAGCCGAACAGGGGAAGCCGGGGAGCTGTTTTTT. Protein product: CASSRTGEAGELFF.

This rearrangement joins TRBV18 to TRBJ2-7; 9 nucleotides match TRBD1. The J segment lost 5 bases and the V segment lost 1 base, leaving 9 bases of the junction unmatched. The germline gives CDR1 KGHSH, CDR2 LQKENI. The CDR3 covers 16 residues. CDR3 region: CASSPRNTGGRNEQYF. The CDR3 nucleotides read TGTGCCAGCTCACCACGTAACACAGGGGGCCGTAACGAGCAGTACTTC.

The genes are TRBV12-5 and TRBJ1-1, with unresolved D. Germline V gives CDR1 LGHNT, CDR2 FRNRAP. The germline V and J ends were trimmed by 3 bases and 8 bases, with 10 bases remaining between them. CDR3 length equals 12 residues. In nucleotides, the CDR3 is TGTGCTAGTGGTTTCGGGTATCGGGAAGCTTTCTTT. Protein: CASGFGYREAFF.

V usage is TRBV29-1 and J usage is TRBJ2-4; D is possibly TRBD1 (6 bases). The germline gives CDR1 SQVTM, CDR2 ANQGSEA. The CDR3 consists of 13 residues. V lost 4 bases to trimming and J lost 4 bases, with 11 bases between them. The CDR3, as DNA: TGCAGCGTTGTGGTGCAGGGGAAAAACATTCAGTACTTC. Its translation is CSVVVQGKNIQYF. Combining the CDR3 with reference TRBV29-1 and TRBJ2-4 gives the whole variable domain SAVISQKPSRDICQRGTSLTIQCQVDSQVTMMFWYRQQPGQSLTLIATANQGSEATYESGFVIDKFPISRPNLTFSTLTVSNMSPEDSSIYLCSVVVQGKNIQYFGAGTRLSVL.

The chain links TRBV28 to TRBJ2-1; no firm D call. V was trimmed by 6 bases and J by 3 bases, leaving 15 bases between them. CDR1 and CDR2 (germline): MDHEN, SYDVKM. This CDR3 is built from 15 residues. In nucleotides, the CDR3 is TGTGCCAGCAGCCCCCTTATGGCTAGCTACAATGAGCAGTTCTTC. Its translation: CASSPLMASYNEQFF. The full variable domain, its missing parts supplied by reference TRBV28 and TRBJ2-1, is DVKVTQSSRYLVKRTGEKVFLECVQDMDHENMFWYRQDPGLGLRLIYFSYDVKMKEKGDIPEGYSVSREKKERFSLILESASTNQTSMYLCASSPLMASYNEQFFGPGTRLTVL.

The CDR3 sequence: CASSLAGRGVNQPQHF. CDR3 sequence (DNA): TGTGCCAGCAGCTTAGCGGGGAGGGGAGTCAATCAGCCCCAGCATTTT. This rearrangement joins TRBV7-2 to TRBJ1-5; TRBD1 might be the D (5 bases). This CDR3 is built from 16 residues. Per the germline V gene, CDR1 is SGHTA and CDR2 is FQGNSA. The V end lost 0 bases, the J end lost 3 bases, and 12 bases lay between the germline ends.

The V gene is TRBV5-1, the J gene TRBJ1-1; 9 bases are shared with TRBD1. CDR3 length equals 14 residues. CDR1 is SGHRS, CDR2 YFSETQ, per germline. J was trimmed by 7 bases and V by 0 bases; bases with no gene match: 4. The CDR3 nucleotides read TGCGCCAGCAGCTTGGGCGGGGGACAGGGTGAAGCTTTCTTT. Amino acid sequence: CASSLGGGQGEAFF.

This rearrangement joins TRBV29-1 to TRBJ2-7, with 7 nucleotides matching TRBD1. V shed 7 bases, J shed 5 bases, and the junction held 8 bases outside the gene matches. The length of the CDR3 is 12 residues. Germline CDR1 and CDR2: SQVTM and ANQGSEA. CDR3 region: CSAGTAGDEQYF. In nucleotides, the CDR3 is TGCAGCGCCGGGACAGCAGGCGACGAGCAGTACTTC.

Comments on this clone: At one of its ends the junction is not consistent with the germline gene, which may arise from a read error. V and J are TRBV2 and TRBJ2-2; D is undetermined. Germline V gives CDR1 SNHLY, CDR2 FYNNEI. The CDR3 is 13 amino acids. The CDR3 protein is CASREGRDGELFF. The CDR3 DNA is TGTGCCAGCAGGGAAGGCCGAGACGGGGAGCTGTTTTTT.

The chain links TRBV28 to TRBJ2-4; a weak D match, TRBD2 (6 bases). Trimming pared 3 bases from V and 7 bases from J, leaving 13 bases between. The germline V gene encodes CDR1 MDHEN and CDR2 SYDVKM. This CDR3 comprises 14 residues. CDR3 in DNA: TGTGCCAGCAGTTTTTCAGCGGGCCAGAACATTCAGTACTTC. It encodes CASSFSAGQNIQYF.

The rearrangement joins TRBV6-1 to TRBJ1-2; D call uncertain. Per the germline V gene, CDR1 is MNHNS and CDR2 is SASEGT. This CDR3 has 14 amino acids. V lost 1 base and J lost 3, with 9 bases in between. CDR3 sequence: CASSEGNGYYGYTF. Here the CDR3 DNA reads TGTGCCAGCAGTGAAGGAAACGGGTACTATGGCTACACCTTC.

V usage is TRBV29-1 and J usage is TRBJ2-3, with unresolved D. V was trimmed by 7 bases and J by 2 bases, leaving 7 bases between them. The length of the CDR3 is 11 residues. Germline CDR1 SQVTM, CDR2 ANQGSEA. CDR3 loop: CSAADTDTQYF. The CDR3 DNA follows: TGCAGCGCTGCGGACACAGATACGCAGTATTTT.

V and J are TRBV7-6 and TRBJ2-2, with a tentative D call TRBD2 (6 bases). The V and J ends lost 1 base and 7 bases respectively, with 13 bases between them. The CDR3 spans 15 residues. Per germline, CDR1 SGHVS and CDR2 FNYEAQ. CDR3 in amino acids: CASSLVGSNNGELFF. The DNA for the CDR3 is TGTGCCAGCAGCTTAGTCGGGAGCAATAACGGGGAGCTGTTTTTT. Variable domain in full (rest from reference TRBV7-6 and TRBJ2-2): GAGVSQSPRYKVTKRGQDVALRCDPISGHVSLYWYRQALGQGPEFLTYFNYEAQQDKSGLPNDRFSAERPEGSISTLTIQRTEQRDSAMYRCASSLVGSNNGELFFGEGSRLTVL.

The chain couples TRBV19 to TRBJ1-2; the D gene is possibly TRBD1 (5 bases). The CDR3 covers 12 residues. The germline gives CDR1 LNHDA, CDR2 SQIVND (reference sequence). Trimming took off 5 bases at V and 7 bases at J, with 11 bases between the two ends. The CDR3 DNA sequence: TGTGCCAGTAGTCAGGGCTTGGGTGGCTACACCTTC. This translates into CASSQGLGGYTF.

The CDR3 coding sequence is TGTGCCAGCAGTTACAACTTCGGGATAAATCAGCCCCAGCATTTT. Amino acid sequence: CASSYNFGINQPQHF. The chain recombines TRBV7-2 with TRBJ1-5; unclear D gene. Trimming shortened V by 6 bases and J by 4 bases, and 16 bases separated the two germline ends. The CDR3 sequence is 15 residues long. CDR1 is SGHTA, CDR2 FQGNSA, per germline. The full variable domain, with the rest looked up from reference TRBV7-2 and TRBJ1-5, is GAGVSQSPSNKVTEKGKDVELRCDPISGHTALYWYRQSLGQGLEFLIYFQGNSAPDKSGLPSDRFSAERTGGSVSTLTIQRTQQEDSAVYLCASSYNFGINQPQHFGDGTRLSIL.

CDR3 region: CASSGSGQGVWETQYF. The CDR3 DNA follows: TGTGCCAGCAGTGGGTCGGGACAGGGGGTTTGGGAGACCCAGTACTTC. The V call is TRBV6-1, the J call TRBJ2-5, with TRBD1 identical over 11 bases. Germline CDR1 and CDR2: MNHNS and SASEGT. After removal of 4 bases from V and 5 bases from J, the junction contained 9 bases not matched to a gene. This CDR3 spans 16 amino acids.